This entry lists 12 T cell receptor beta chains sequenced from one sample in a study of neurological immune-mediated disorders. TCRdb ran MiXCR on the 5' RACE reads and lists one entry per CDR3 protein. The data hold 66,000 or so distinct CDR3 sequences, with 4.5% to 5.5% observed a single time. The specimen was PBMCs. Receptors originate from a man between 25 and 39 years old with multiple sclerosis.

This clonotype was seen repeatedly, ten times or more. One end of the junction fails to match germline, which may point to a read error. The V gene is TRBV5-1, the J gene TRBJ1-6; TRBD1 is a possible D gene (5 bases). The CDR3 consists of 18 residues. Germline loops: CDR1 SGHRS, CDR2 YFSETQ. CDR3 region: CASSPHQRGRPDNSPLNF. In nucleotides, the CDR3 is TGCGCCAGCAGCCCGCATCAAAGGGGCCGACCTGATAATTCACCCCTCAACTTT.

This clonotype occurred many times. The chain links TRBV12-3 or TRBV12-4 to TRBJ1-5, with TRBD1 matching 9 bases. The CDR3 extends over 15 amino acids. J gave up 5 bases and V 5 bases, and 7 bases lay outside the gene matches. CDR3 region: CASSARTGADQPQHF. CDR3 DNA: TGTGCCAGCAGTGCACGGACAGGGGCCGATCAGCCCCAGCATTTT.

This clonotype was seen ten or more times. CDR3 in DNA: TGCGCCAGCAGTGAGTCCGGGTTGAACACTGAAGCTTTCTTT. It specifies CASSESGLNTEAFF. The chain employs TRBV10-1 and TRBJ1-1, with D unresolved. Germline V gives CDR1 WNHNN, CDR2 SYGVQD (reference sequence). The CDR3 loop spans 14 amino acids. V lost 0 bases and J 0 bases, leaving 5 bases between the germline ends.

This clonotype was detected only a few times. The gene calls are TRBV5-1 and TRBJ2-3; TRBD2 agrees at 9 bases. The CDR3 has 15 amino acids. CDR1 is SGHRS and CDR2 is YFSETQ in the germline V gene. J gave up 4 bases and V 4 bases, and 7 bases lay outside the gene matches. The CDR3 DNA is TGCGCCAGCAGCCTCCGGGGACTAGCCTCAGATACGCAGTATTTT. Translation gives CASSLRGLASDTQYF.

This clonotype was observed at least ten times. The chain recombines TRBV5-1 with TRBJ2-2, with 11 bases fitting TRBD1. CDR3 length: 17 amino acids. Trimming removed 5 bases from V and 5 bases from J; junction bases left unmatched: 11. CDR1 and CDR2 (germline): SGHRS, YFSETQ. Here the CDR3 DNA reads TGCGCCAGCAGAGTTTATTGGACAGGGGGCAGGACCGGGGAGCTGTTTTTT. Translating gives CASRVYWTGGRTGELFF.

This clonotype has at least ten counts. A junction end diverges from the germline sequence, so it may reflect a read error. The J gene is TRBJ1-5, the V gene TRBV12-3 or TRBV12-4, with D possibly matching TRBD1 (5 bases). The CDR3 has 14 residues. The CDR3 nucleotides are TGTGCCAGCAGTTTACAGGGCAAAGGCGGGCCCCAGAATTTT. As protein: CASSLQGKGGPQNF.

Ten or more counts support this clonotype. The chain combines TRBV5-1 with TRBJ2-1, with D possibly being TRBD2 (5 bases). Germline assignment: CDR1 SGHRS and CDR2 YFSETQ. V lost 0 bases to trimming and J lost 4 bases, with 11 bases between them. This CDR3 spans 15 amino acids. The CDR3 DNA is TGCGCCAGCAGCTTGGAAGGAGGCGGTTACAATGAGCAGTTCTTC. Translating gives CASSLEGGGYNEQFF.

The V gene is TRBV20-1, the J gene TRBJ2-1; 10 bases fit TRBD1. Germline assignment: CDR1 DFQATT and CDR2 SNEGSKA (reference sequence). The V segment lost 0 bases and the J segment 5 bases; nucleotides outside the gene matches: 10. The CDR3 consists of 17 residues. CDR3: CSARDWKRDRGNNEQFF. The CDR3 nucleotides are TGCAGTGCTAGAGACTGGAAGAGGGACAGGGGAAACAATGAGCAGTTCTTC.

This clonotype appeared many times. The chain joins TRBV10-3 to TRBJ1-5; D not certain. The CDR3 extends over 13 amino acids. The germline V and J ends were trimmed by 4 bases and 0 bases, with 4 bases remaining between them. Germline V gene sequence: CDR1 ENHRY, CDR2 SYGVKD. Here the CDR3 reads CAISGASNQPQHF. The CDR3 region has the DNA TGTGCCATCAGTGGGGCTAGCAATCAGCCCCAGCATTTT.

J is TRBJ2-1 and V is TRBV20-1; no clear D gene. Trimming pared 1 base from V and 7 bases from J, leaving 26 bases between. This CDR3 is 18 amino acids long. Germline loops: CDR1 DFQATT, CDR2 SNEGSKA (reference sequence). The CDR3 DNA is TGCAGTGCTAGAGCTATAAGCAAGGCAGGAACCCTTTGGAATGAGCAGTTCTTC. This encodes CSARAISKAGTLWNEQFF.

This sequence joins TRBV7-2 and TRBJ2-7, with 7 bases aligning to TRBD1. Unmatched junction bases numbered 3, after V lost 2 bases and J lost 2 bases. Germline V gene sequence: CDR1 SGHTA, CDR2 FQGNSA. The CDR3 covers 14 residues. CDR3 region: CASSLKGQTYEQYF. The CDR3 DNA reads as TGTGCCAGCAGCTTAAAGGGACAGACCTACGAGCAGTACTTC.

The gene calls are TRBV15 and TRBJ1-1; D is unresolved. Trimming removed 2 bases from V and 3 bases from J, with 13 bases in between. Germline CDR1 LNHNV, CDR2 YYDKDF (reference sequence). This CDR3 spans 15 amino acids. CDR3 coding DNA: TGTGCCACCAGCAGATCGAGTACTGGGGACACTGAAGCTTTCTTT. This codes for CATSRSSTGDTEAFF.